These T cell receptor beta chains were read from a single sample in a study of glioma-infiltrating T cells. TCRdb re-analysed the multiplex PCR reads in MiXCR, keeping a single row per CDR3 protein. The sample has 150,000 to 200,000 distinct CDR3 sequences; roughly two fifths are singletons. Input material: glioma tissue, nonneoplastic brain tissue, or PBMCs (not recorded which). The source is a human donor with low-grade glioma or glioblastoma, undergoing nonglioma brain surgery, or in good health (not recorded which). The CDR3 runs from the conserved cysteine through the conserved F or W. The D gene is left open where the match is weak. Size is omitted from some rows. Given values are once, few, many or a class for expanded clones.

j_call v_call clone_size d_call cdr3_aa cdr3_nt
TRBJ2-7 TRBV3-1 . . CASSGDRYLNEQYF TGTGCCAGCAGCGGAGATCGTTATCTTAACGAGCAGTACTTC
TRBJ2-7 TRBV6-1 many . CASSEPDSLYEQYF TGTGCCAGCAGTGAACCCGACAGCCTCTACGAGCAGTACTTC
TRBJ1-2 TRBV6-1 . . CASSQGLDSHGCTF TGTGCCAGCAGCCAGGGCCTTGACAGCCATGGCTGCACCTTC
TRBJ2-5 TRBV12-3/TRBV12-4 many . CASSPGEETQYF TGTGCCAGCTCACCAGGCGAAGAGACCCAGTACTTC
TRBJ2-2 TRBV7-2 few . CASSGSLLSGTGAGELFF TGTGCCAGCAGCGGATCCCTCCTTAGCGGGACAGGAGCCGGGGAGCTGTTTTTT
TRBJ2-7 TRBV20-1 . TRBD2 CGADKVPGLAGGYEQYF TGCGGTGCTGACAAGGTACCGGGACTAGCGGGCGGCTACGAGCAGTACTTC
TRBJ2-7 TRBV6-1 many . CASSYMGGDYEQYF TGTGCCAGCAGTTATATGGGGGGCGATTACGAGCAGTACTTC
TRBJ2-1 TRBV3-1 many . CASSQYRHNEQFF TGTGCCAGCAGCCAATATCGGCACAATGAGCAGTTCTTC
TRBJ1-2 TRBV19 . . CASSGQAINYGYTF TGTGCCAGTAGTGGGCAGGCGATTAACTATGGCTACACCTTC
TRBJ2-1 TRBV5-5 . . CASSPTPDRTYNEQFF TGTGCCAGCAGTCCCACTCCCGACAGAACCTACAATGAGCAGTTCTTC
TRBJ2-1 TRBV6-2/TRBV6-3 many . CASSYPPVREQFF TGTGCCAGCAGTTACCCTCCGGTGAGGGAGCAGTTCTTC
TRBJ2-1 TRBV19 few . CASGWLVDNEQFF TGTGCCAGTGGATGGCTAGTTGATAATGAGCAGTTCTTC
TRBJ1-1 TRBV6-2/TRBV6-3 . TRBD1 CASSDRVLSTEAFF TGTGCCAGCAGTGACAGGGTGCTGTCCACTGAAGCTTTCTTT
TRBJ2-1 TRBV28 many . CASNVLWNEQFF TGTGCCAGCAACGTGCTGTGGAATGAGCAGTTCTTC
TRBJ2-1 TRBV28 many TRBD2 CASSLLGGRANEQFF TGTGCCAGCAGTTTATTGGGCGGGAGGGCCAATGAGCAGTTCTTC
TRBJ2-7 TRBV6-1 many . CASRFLARPYEQYF TGTGCCAGCAGATTTTTAGCGCGACCCTACGAGCAGTACTTC
TRBJ1-1 TRBV12-3/TRBV12-4 few TRBD1 CASSTWTGGHTEAFF TGTGCCAGCAGTACCTGGACAGGGGGGCACACTGAAGCTTTCTTT
TRBJ2-1 TRBV29-1 . TRBD2 CSVQLTLAGMRNEQFF TGCAGCGTCCAACTTACACTAGCGGGTATGCGTAATGAGCAGTTCTTC
TRBJ2-7 TRBV6-6 many . CASSYGARGEQYF TGTGCCAGCAGTTACGGAGCCCGTGGCGAGCAGTACTTC
TRBJ2-7 TRBV28 many . CASSYGRSGEQYF TGTGCCAGCAGTTATGGACGGTCCGGGGAGCAGTACTTC
TRBJ2-1 TRBV7-9 few . CASSSSGQVYNEQFF TGTGCCAGCAGCTCTAGCGGACAGGTCTACAATGAGCAGTTCTTC
TRBJ2-1 TRBV20-1 many . CSARKETGREQFF TGCAGTGCTAGGAAGGAAACGGGGAGGGAGCAGTTCTTC
TRBJ1-5 TRBV4-1 . TRBD1 CASSQGTGVNQPQHF TGCGCCAGCAGCCAAGGGACAGGGGTAAATCAGCCCCAGCATTTT
TRBJ2-1 TRBV7-6 . . CASSPRPPANEQFF TGTGCCAGCAGCCCAAGGCCCCCGGCCAATGAGCAGTTCTTC
TRBJ2-1 TRBV6-1 many . CASSERAHQSYNEQFF TGTGCCAGCAGTGAAAGGGCCCACCAGTCGTACAATGAGCAGTTCTTC
TRBJ2-7 TRBV5-4 . . CASSRGSGYEQYF TGTGCCAGCAGTCGGGGGTCCGGCTACGAGCAGTACTTC